What follows are 8 T cell receptor beta chains derived from one specimen sequenced in a study of Ad26.COV2.S vaccination and SARS-CoV-2 variants. The treatment here: over 15 received Ad26.COV2.S at low or high dose, single or two shots; several received placebo; per-sample allocation not given. Samples analyzed were those drawn on day 63 after the first vaccine or placebo injection. The assay was immunoSEQ multiplex PCR, and TCRdb's table has in-frame clones only and misses some. This table holds over 200,000 clones, 70% to 90% found once. This specimen was peripheral blood, taken in a trial of Ad26.COV2.S vaccine versus placebo. Receptor source: a person between 18 and 60 years old who received the Ad26.COV2.S COVID-19 vaccine or a placebo.

The chain carries TRBV29-1 and TRBJ1-1; perhaps TRBD1 as D (5 bases). The CDR3 is 15 residues long. Germline-derived CDR1 and CDR2 are SQVTM and ANQGSEA. V lost 4 bases to trimming and J lost 2 bases, with 17 bases between them. CDR3 DNA sequence: TGCAGCGTTGGTTGGGGCCAGGTAACAAACACTGAAGCTTTCTTT. It specifies CSVGWGQVTNTEAFF.

This clone has a single count. The chain carries TRBV2 and TRBJ2-6, with 9 bases identical to TRBD1. CDR3 length: 17 residues. Per germline, CDR1 SNHLY and CDR2 FYNNEI. Losses at the gene ends were 3 bases for V and 0 bases for J; bases not matched to a gene: 3. CDR3 sequence (DNA): TGTGCCAGCAGTGATGGACAGGGGTCCTCTGGGGCCAACGTCCTGACTTTC. This encodes CASSDGQGSSGANVLTF.

The chain recombines TRBV10-3 with TRBJ1-5; D gene ambiguous. Germline assignment: CDR1 ENHRY and CDR2 SYGVKD. The CDR3 is 15 amino acids. The germline V and J ends were trimmed by 3 bases and 1 base, with 10 bases remaining between them. The CDR3 DNA sequence: TGTGCCATCAGTGAAGTAATCCGGAGCAATCAGCCCCAGCATTTT. This codes for CAISEVIRSNQPQHF.

This clone was observed a single time. For the CDR3, the DNA is TGTGCCAGTAGTAGGGCGGGAGGCTCCTACAATGAGCAGTTCTTC. Translated: CASSRAGGSYNEQFF. The rearrangement links TRBV19 to TRBJ2-1; 8 nucleotides agree with TRBD2. V shed 4 bases, J shed 0 bases, and the junction held 2 bases outside the gene matches. The CDR3 covers 15 residues. The germline CDR1 and CDR2 sequences are LNHDA and SQIVND (reference sequence).

V gene TRBV20-1 combines with J gene TRBJ2-3; D remains unclear. The germline V gene has CDR1 DFQATT and CDR2 SNEGSKA (reference sequence). The CDR3 loop spans 14 amino acids. The ends were cut back, 3 bases at V and 0 bases at J, with 10 bases in the middle. The CDR3 sequence is CSASGVLSTDTQYF. The DNA for the CDR3 is TGCAGTGCTAGTGGGGTCCTTAGCACAGATACGCAGTATTTT.

The sample holds one count of this clone. V gene TRBV9 combines with J gene TRBJ1-2; TRBD1 aligns across 7 bases. The ends lost 4 bases at V and 4 bases at J; junction bases unmatched: 7. From germline, CDR1 is SGDLS and CDR2 YYNGEE. CDR3 size: 14 residues. The CDR3 nucleotides are TGTGCCAGCAGCCCTCGACAGGGCGGCTATGGCTACACCTTC. It yields the protein CASSPRQGGYGYTF.

The rearrangement joins TRBV5-6 to TRBJ1-6; D ambiguous. The germline CDR1 and CDR2 sequences are SGHDT and YYEEEE. This CDR3 is built from 14 residues. Deletions cut 0 bases from V and 6 bases from J, with 7 bases between. As DNA, the CDR3 is TGTGCCAGCAGCTTGGGCGACGGTAATTCACCCCTCCACTTT. This sequence encodes CASSLGDGNSPLHF.

The chain recombines TRBV5-1 with TRBJ2-1, with D perhaps assigned TRBD1 or TRBD2 (6 bases each). The V and J ends lost 4 bases and 0 bases respectively, with 11 bases between them. The CDR3 runs 15 residues. Per the germline V gene, CDR1 is SGHRS and CDR2 is YFSETQ. The CDR3 region is CASSEGGTSYNEQFF. The CDR3 DNA follows: TGCGCCAGCAGCGAAGGGGGGACCTCCTACAATGAGCAGTTCTTC.